These T cell receptor beta chains were read from a single sample in a study of glioma-infiltrating T cells after dendritic cell vaccination. TCRdb keeps only in-frame clones here, not all; method: immunoSEQ multiplex PCR. This table holds fewer than 70,000 clones, approximately 81% found once. The sequencing used blood, collected after dendritic cell vaccination. The origin of the receptors is a human donor with glioblastoma. Both conserved end residues are part of each CDR3. Each record gives: CDR3 protein, J gene, V gene, D gene. D genes are given only for firm matches.

CASSPTGDLDYGYTF TRBJ1-2 TRBV7-9 TRBD1
CASSLNRKGNFEAFF TRBJ1-1 TRBV11-2 NA
CASRPPGTMTTEAFF TRBJ1-1 TRBV6-6 NA
CASSLWGGLRFYEQYF TRBJ2-7 TRBV5-4 NA
CASSHSDRGDEQYF TRBJ2-7 TRBV4-1 TRBD1
CASSLTGSSYNSPLHF TRBJ1-6 TRBV5-1 NA
CASSSQGINTGELFF TRBJ2-2 TRBV11-2 NA
CASSYEGVQHF TRBJ1-5 TRBV6-6 NA
CASSLTEDLPGQGLFF TRBJ1-4 TRBV4-3 TRBD1
CAWSATVRSAEAFF TRBJ1-1 TRBV30 NA
CGTRGGINEQFF TRBJ2-1 TRBV6-1 TRBD2
CATAGRGSYNSPLHF TRBJ1-6 TRBV28 NA
CASSLEAAVTYEQYF TRBJ2-7 TRBV7-6 NA
CASSLAGGPGGVQYF TRBJ2-4 TRBV6-5 TRBD2
CAWKQGVDIQYF TRBJ2-4 TRBV30 NA
CASSVAGTGSAEAFF TRBJ1-1 TRBV9 NA
CASSEQGQGGGYTF TRBJ1-2 TRBV6-4 TRBD1
CASSISREGSYGYTF TRBJ1-2 TRBV19 NA
CASSPRLAGGYEQFF TRBJ2-1 TRBV7-9 TRBD2
CASSFKDRGSNQPQHF TRBJ1-5 TRBV19 TRBD1
CASSPAGGYEQYF TRBJ2-7 TRBV5-1 TRBD2
CASSPGTGVRSPLHF TRBJ1-6 TRBV11-3 TRBD1
CASSLGGSGELFF TRBJ2-2 TRBV11-2 TRBD2
CASRTSRAGTDTQYF TRBJ2-3 TRBV23-1 NA
CSAVNRGRRWNTEAFF TRBJ1-1 TRBV29-1 TRBD1
CASSLGTGGGYTF TRBJ1-2 TRBV13 TRBD1
CASSAVDRSVYEQYF TRBJ2-7 TRBV7-8 NA
CASSQDFVFTEAFF TRBJ1-1 TRBV4-3 NA
CASSVRQGRQETQYF TRBJ2-5 TRBV7-8 TRBD1
CASSVAGGGNTDTQYF TRBJ2-3 TRBV9 TRBD2
CASSPGGRGAPLEQYF TRBJ2-7 TRBV4-1 TRBD2
CASSFGTGSGGELFF TRBJ2-2 TRBV11-1 TRBD1
CASSTFGVQETQYF TRBJ2-5 TRBV11-3 NA
CASSYWREGYEQYF TRBJ2-7 TRBV6-5 TRBD2
CASSAARGNSPLHF TRBJ1-6 TRBV7-2 NA
CASSRVGYGYTF TRBJ1-2 TRBV6-5 NA
CASVIQVNSYEQYF TRBJ2-7 TRBV2 NA
CASSLGWPQGYGYTF TRBJ1-2 TRBV5-4 NA
CASSPPPPGDGEQYF TRBJ2-7 TRBV5-6 NA
CAWSRGLSSTDTQYF TRBJ2-3 TRBV30 NA
CASSQEGSASGDQFF TRBJ2-1 TRBV4-3 TRBD2
CASTFELSGSPLHF TRBJ1-6 TRBV2 NA
CSAGGDSNQPQHF TRBJ1-5 TRBV29-1 TRBD1
CSVAQNQVYEQYF NA TRBV29-1 NA
CAWRPTNAVYEQYF TRBJ2-7 TRBV30 NA
CASSSGQGYETQYF TRBJ2-5 TRBV5-1 TRBD1
CASRGQGGTYEQYF TRBJ2-7 TRBV6-5 NA
CASSSGGAGGTDTQYF TRBJ2-3 TRBV7-6 TRBD2
CAWERQGSSPLHF TRBJ1-6 TRBV30 TRBD1
CASSLGLAGGETQYF TRBJ2-5 TRBV7-7 TRBD2
CASSSPGQGIEQYF TRBJ2-7 TRBV6-5 TRBD1
CASSSTGTGYWDEQYF TRBJ2-7 TRBV7-2 TRBD1
CASSQVGGASYNEQFF TRBJ2-1 TRBV4-2 TRBD2
CAWSPRTSLGYEQYF TRBJ2-7 TRBV30 TRBD2
CASILRRQGVTEAFF TRBJ1-1 TRBV6-5 TRBD1
CATSRDRGVTGELFF TRBJ2-2 TRBV15 NA
CASGDSGGNQPQHF TRBJ1-5 TRBV4-1 NA
CASSLIGQGNEQFF TRBJ2-1 TRBV7-3 TRBD1